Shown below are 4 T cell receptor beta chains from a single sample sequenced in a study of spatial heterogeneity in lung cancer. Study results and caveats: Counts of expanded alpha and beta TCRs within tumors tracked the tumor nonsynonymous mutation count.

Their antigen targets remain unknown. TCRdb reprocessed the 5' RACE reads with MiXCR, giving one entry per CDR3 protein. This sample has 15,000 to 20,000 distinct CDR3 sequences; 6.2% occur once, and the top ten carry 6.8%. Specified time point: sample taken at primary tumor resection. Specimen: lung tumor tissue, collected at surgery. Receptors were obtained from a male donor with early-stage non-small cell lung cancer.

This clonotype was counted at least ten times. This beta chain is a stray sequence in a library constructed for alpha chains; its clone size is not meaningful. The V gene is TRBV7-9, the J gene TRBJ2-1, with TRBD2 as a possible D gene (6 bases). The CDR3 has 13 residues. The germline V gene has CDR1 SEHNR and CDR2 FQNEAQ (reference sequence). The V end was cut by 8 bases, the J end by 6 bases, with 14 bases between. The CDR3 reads CASLGRRGNEQFF. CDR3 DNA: TGTGCCAGCCTCGGGAGAAGGGGCAATGAGCAGTTCTTC.

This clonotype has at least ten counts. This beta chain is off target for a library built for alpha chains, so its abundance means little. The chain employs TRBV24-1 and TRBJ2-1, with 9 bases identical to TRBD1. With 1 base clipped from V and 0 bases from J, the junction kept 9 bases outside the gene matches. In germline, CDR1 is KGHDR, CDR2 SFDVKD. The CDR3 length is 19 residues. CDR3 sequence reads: CATSDFQGTGLSSYNEQFF. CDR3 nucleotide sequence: TGTGCCACCAGTGATTTTCAGGGGACAGGGTTGAGCTCCTACAATGAGCAGTTCTTC.

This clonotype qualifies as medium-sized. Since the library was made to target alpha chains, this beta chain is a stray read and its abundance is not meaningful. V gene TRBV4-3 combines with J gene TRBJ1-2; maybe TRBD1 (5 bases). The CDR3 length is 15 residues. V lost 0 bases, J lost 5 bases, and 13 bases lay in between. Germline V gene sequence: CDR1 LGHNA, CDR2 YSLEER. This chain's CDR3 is CASSQDPDGAYGYTF. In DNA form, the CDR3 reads TGCGCCAGCAGCCAAGATCCAGACGGGGCTTATGGCTACACCTTC.

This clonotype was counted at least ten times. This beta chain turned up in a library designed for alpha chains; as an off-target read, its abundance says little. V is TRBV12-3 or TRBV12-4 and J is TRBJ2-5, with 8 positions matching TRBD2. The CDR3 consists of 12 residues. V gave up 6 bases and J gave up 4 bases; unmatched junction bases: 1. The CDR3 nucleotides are TGTGCCAGCAGGGGACTAGGAGAGACCCAGTACTTC. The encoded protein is CASRGLGETQYF.